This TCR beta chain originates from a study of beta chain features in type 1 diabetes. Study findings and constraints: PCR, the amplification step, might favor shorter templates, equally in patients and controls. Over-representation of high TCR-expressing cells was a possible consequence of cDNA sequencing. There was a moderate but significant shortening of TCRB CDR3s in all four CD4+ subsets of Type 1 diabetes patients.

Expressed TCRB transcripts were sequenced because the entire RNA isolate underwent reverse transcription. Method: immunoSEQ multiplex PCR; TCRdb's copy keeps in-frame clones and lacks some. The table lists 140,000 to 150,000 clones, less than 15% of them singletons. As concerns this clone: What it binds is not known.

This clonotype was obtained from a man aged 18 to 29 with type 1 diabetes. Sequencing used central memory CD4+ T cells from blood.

The DNA of the CDR3 is TGTGCCAGCAGCGTAGCTTGGACTAGCGGAGGGATTGAGACCCAGTACTTC. Its protein is CASSVAWTSGGIETQYF. The rearrangement links TRBV9 to TRBJ2-5; 10 bases are shared with TRBD2. The CDR3 sequence is 17 residues long. The V gene's germline CDR1 is SGDLS and CDR2 YYNGEE. Trimming took 0 bases from V and 5 from J; bases not matched to a gene: 10. The full variable domain, in which reference TRBV9 and TRBJ2-5 provide the parts outside the CDR3, is DSGVTQTPKHLITATGQRVTLRCSPRSGDLSVYWYQQSLDQGLQFLIQYYNGEERAKGNILERFSAQQFPDLHSELNLSSLELGDSALYFCASSVAWTSGGIETQYFGPGTRLLVL.